A selection of T cell receptor beta chains follows, all from one sample in a study of regulatory T cells in long-lasting Graves disease. One entry per CDR3 protein results from TCRdb running MiXCR on the multiplex PCR reads. This repertoire shows about 220,000 distinct CDR3 sequences, less than 20% found once; its top ten account for about an eighth. This sample also belongs to another study, concerning T cells in Graves' hyperthyroidism and ophthalmopathy.

The material was peripheral blood mononuclear cells (PBMCs), obtained at new diagnosis, from a patient treated with antithyroid drugs. The source is a woman in her 30s with Graves disease. The CDR3 runs from the conserved cysteine through the conserved F or W. D genes are given only for firm matches. Size is stated for part of the rows, as once, few or many counts, or as a class when the clone is expanded.

TRBD2	TRBV3-1	many	TRBJ2-1	CASSYSGLAGGLAEQFF	TGTGCCAGCAGCTACTCGGGACTAGCGGGGGGGCTTGCTGAGCAGTTCTTC
NA	TRBV15	many	TRBJ1-5	CATSRNLAQPQHF	TGTGCCACCAGCAGAAACTTGGCTCAGCCCCAGCATTTT
NA	TRBV3-1	many	TRBJ2-5	CASSKKGGRETQYF	TGTGCCAGCAGCAAAAAGGGTGGTCGGGAGACCCAGTACTTC
TRBD1	TRBV19	many	TRBJ1-5	CASIKTGASNQPQHF	TGTGCCAGTATTAAAACAGGGGCGAGCAATCAGCCCCAGCATTTT
TRBD2	TRBV30	many	TRBJ2-4	CAWSATRTSGGADIQYF	TGTGCCTGGAGCGCGACCCGGACTAGCGGGGGGGCCGACATTCAGTACTTC
NA	TRBV7-6	NA	TRBJ2-3	CASSLLRTCTDTQYF	TGTGCCAGCAGTCTCCTCCGGACTTGCACAGATACGCAGTATTTT
NA	TRBV7-2	many	TRBJ1-1	CASSLVGHPEAFF	TGTGCCAGCAGCTTAGTTGGGCACCCCGAAGCTTTCTTT
NA	TRBV19	many	TRBJ2-7	CASSSATQTRSSYEQYF	TGTGCCAGTAGTTCTGCTACTCAGACTAGGAGCTCCTACGAGCAGTACTTC
NA	TRBV20-1	NA	TRBJ1-5	CSARTVGQPQHF	TGCAGTGCTAGGACAGTCGGCCAGCCCCAGCATTTT
TRBD2	TRBV6-1	many	TRBJ2-2	CASSPRLAGPGGELFF	TGTGCCAGCAGTCCCCGACTAGCGGGCCCAGGAGGGGAGCTGTTTTTT
NA	TRBV12-3/TRBV12-4	many	TRBJ1-1	CASSSRVSYPPEAFF	TGTGCCAGCAGTTCTAGGGTCAGTTACCCCCCTGAAGCTTTCTTT
TRBD2	TRBV12-3/TRBV12-4	few	TRBJ2-5	CASRAGLGERETQYF	TGTGCCAGCAGGGCCGGACTAGGTGAGCGGGAGACCCAGTACTTC
TRBD2	TRBV2	many	TRBJ2-3	CASSPGTRGDTQYF	TGTGCCAGCAGTCCCGGGACTAGGGGAGATACGCAGTATTTT
NA	TRBV12-3/TRBV12-4	many	TRBJ2-5	CASSLRETQETQYF	TGTGCCAGCAGTTTAAGGGAAACCCAAGAGACCCAGTACTTC
NA	TRBV10-1	many	TRBJ1-1	CASSPDINTEAFF	TGCGCCAGCAGCCCGGACATTAACACTGAAGCTTTCTTT
TRBD1	TRBV19	NA	TRBJ2-7	CASSVGQVSYEQYF	TGTGCCAGTAGTGTTGGACAGGTTTCCTACGAGCAGTACTTC
NA	TRBV9	NA	TRBJ1-2	CASSPWGWTAGGNYGYTF	TGTGCCAGCAGCCCCTGGGGGTGGACCGCCGGGGGTAACTATGGCTACACCTTC
TRBD2	TRBV19	many	TRBJ2-1	CASSIGGTSFVEQFF	TGTGCCAGTAGTATCGGAGGGACTAGCTTTGTCGAGCAGTTCTTC
NA	TRBV29-1	many	TRBJ2-1	CSVDPGGEQFF	TGCAGCGTTGACCCCGGGGGTGAGCAGTTCTTC
TRBD1	TRBV27	many	TRBJ2-2	CASSFQDRGSGELFF	TGTGCCAGCAGTTTCCAGGACAGGGGCTCCGGGGAGCTGTTTTTT
NA	TRBV20-1	NA	TRBJ2-6	CSARGGGPGANVLTF	TGCAGTGCTAGAGGGGGGGGGCCCGGGGCCAACGTCCTGACTTTC
TRBD2	TRBV7-9	few	TRBJ2-7	CASRQTSGNYEQYF	TGTGCCAGCAGACAGACTAGCGGGAACTACGAGCAGTACTTC
NA	TRBV11-2	few	TRBJ2-1	CASSSTGWNEQFF	TGTGCCAGCAGCTCCACCGGATGGAATGAGCAGTTCTTC
NA	TRBV24-1	many	TRBJ2-1	CATSVSPDGFF	TGTGCCACCAGTGTTTCCCCCGATGGGTTCTTC
NA	TRBV5-1	many	TRBJ2-7	CASSPLAGNYEQYF	TGCGCCAGCAGCCCGTTAGCTGGTAACTACGAGCAGTACTTC
NA	TRBV28	many	TRBJ1-1	CASRTGTEAFF	TGTGCCAGCAGAACAGGAACCGAAGCTTTCTTT